This entry is about one TCR beta chain. Its target is not known. The data originate from a study of cytomegalovirus exposure and HLA in healthy donors. Germline-derived CDR1 and CDR2 are SGHAT and FQNNGV. The CDR3 is 12 amino acids. Trimming stripped 5 bases from V and 3 bases from J, with 7 bases between. Primers for the PCR totalled 60 Vbeta and 13 Jbeta. Under the authors' procedure: Unique TCR beta chains numbered about 80 million in a later analysis, with roughly 9.9 million shared. Clones were read by immunoSEQ multiplex PCR, and TCRdb kept only the in-frame ones, dropping some. V and J calls and clone size are given by that table; D and trimming were obtained from the DNA. The top ten clones hold around 1.6% of a sample with roughly 190,000 clones, 65% to 85% of them seen once. Broader study findings: The study flagged fewer than 200 TCR beta chains as cytomegalovirus-associated. One variant, a missense change in DCLRE1C, was linked in a later analysis to TCR beta V- and J-gene trimming. What was likely a sequencing artifact was a cluster of highly shared sequence variants.

Sequences were obtained from PBMCs. This sequence originates from a man aged 35 to 55 in good health and CMV-seropositive. The chain carries TRBV11-2 and TRBJ1-2; no clear D gene. The CDR3: CASSPLDYGYTF. In nucleotides, the CDR3 is TGTGCCAGCAGCCCTTTAGACTATGGCTACACCTTC.